This T cell receptor beta chain derives from a study of vaccination and CD4 T cells after COVID-19. The treatment denotes: roughly nine-day PBMC culture with coronavirus spike peptide pools or control peptides (ViraFEST assay). This clonotype was seen a handful of times. Antigen: not known. Cultured CD4+ T-cell DNA underwent Oncomine TCR Beta short-read sequencing. TCRdb passed the PCR reads through MiXCR, listing each CDR3 protein once. In the table there are about 18,000 distinct CDR3 sequences, 45% to 65% of which are singletons. V was trimmed by 2 bases and J by 1 base, leaving 6 bases between them. Germline loops: CDR1 MNHNS, CDR2 SASEGT. CDR3 length: 14 amino acids.

The V and J genes are TRBV6-1 and TRBJ1-3, with D unresolved. This specimen was CD4+ T cells from blood, cultured in vitro, taken before SARS-CoV-2 vaccination. The source of this sequence is a human donor who had recovered from COVID-19. DNA for the CDR3: TGTGCCAGCAGTGAATTAAGGTCTGGAAACACCATATATTTT. Its translation is CASSELRSGNTIYF.